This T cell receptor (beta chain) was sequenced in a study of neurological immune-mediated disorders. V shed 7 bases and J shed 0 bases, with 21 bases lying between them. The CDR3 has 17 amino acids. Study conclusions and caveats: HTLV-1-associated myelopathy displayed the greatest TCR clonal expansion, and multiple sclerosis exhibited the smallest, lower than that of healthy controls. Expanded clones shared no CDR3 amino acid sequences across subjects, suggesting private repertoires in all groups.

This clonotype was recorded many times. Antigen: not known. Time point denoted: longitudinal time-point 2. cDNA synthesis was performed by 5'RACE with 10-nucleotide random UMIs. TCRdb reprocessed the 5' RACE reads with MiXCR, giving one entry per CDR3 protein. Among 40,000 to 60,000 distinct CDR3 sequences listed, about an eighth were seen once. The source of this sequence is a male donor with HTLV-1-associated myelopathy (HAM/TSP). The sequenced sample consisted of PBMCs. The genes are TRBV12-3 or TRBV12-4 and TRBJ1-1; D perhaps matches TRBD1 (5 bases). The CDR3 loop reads CASNRGRSSHLNTEAFF. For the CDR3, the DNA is TGTGCCAGCAATCGGGGCCGATCGTCCCATTTGAACACTGAAGCTTTCTTT.